This T cell receptor beta chain was retrieved from a study of graft-versus-host responses after intestinal transplantation. Study as a whole: All recipients were given anti-thymocyte globulin induction, and tacrolimus and steroids were then administered for around three years.

Germline trimming cut 7 bases from V and 3 bases from J; bases unmatched to any gene: 2. This CDR3 has 13 residues. Germline values: CDR1 LNHDA, CDR2 SQIVND (reference sequence). The method was immunoSEQ multiplex PCR; TCRdb's version includes in-frame clones alone and lacks a portion of them. Of about 4,600 clones listed, roughly 24% are singletons. The material sequenced was alloreactive CD4+ T cells from a mixed lymphocyte reaction culture, taken before intestinal transplant. Indicated subset: CFSE-low proliferating T cells sorted from roughly six-day pre-transplant mixed lymphocyte reaction (GvH or HvG direction). V and J are TRBV19 and TRBJ1-5; 8 nucleotides line up with TRBD1. The sequence derives from a human patient who received an intestinal transplant. The CDR3 sequence: CASKGQDNQPQHF. DNA for the CDR3: TGTGCCAGTAAGGGACAGGACAATCAGCCCCAGCATTTT.